The clone carrying this T cell receptor beta chain has more than one count but fewer than ten. As yet, its antigen is unknown. This record comes from a study of T-cell memory formation after mild COVID-19. One entry per CDR3 protein, called by TCRdb with MiXCR from the 5' RACE reads. This table holds some 130,000 distinct CDR3 sequences, around a sixth found once. Trimming stripped 7 bases from V and 4 bases from J, with 8 bases between. This CDR3 has 12 residues. Germline CDR1 and CDR2: SGDLS and YYNGEE. Study outcomes and limitations: Balance between CD4 and CD8 was seen in clones contracting day 15 to 85, and a CD4+ lean was seen in later expanders. CD4+ contracting clones were mainly CM and EM; CD8+ ones, EMRA.

The gene calls are TRBV9 and TRBJ2-2; D might be TRBD2 (5 bases). This clonotype was obtained from an adult woman who had mild COVID-19 (a few samples of this study predate the infection). Cell type and time point are not known. Source material: PBMCs or a T cell subset sorted from them (not recorded which). CDR3 protein: CASRRGTGELFF. In DNA form, the CDR3 reads TGTGCCAGCCGACGGGGCACCGGGGAGCTGTTTTTT.